What follows are 14 T cell receptor beta chains derived from one specimen sequenced in a study of blood T cells in healthy people across ages (dated by TCRdb to the mid-2010s). Library preparation employed 5' RACE. Sequenced on an Illumina HiSeq 2500. A second PCR of about 6 to 11 cycles was run with a J-beta primer mix and a sample-barcoded 5' primer. TCRdb's own reprocessing of the public reads used fastp at Q25 and MiXCR and kept productive beta chains. All rows with the same CDR3 protein become a single entry with the most common DNA and genes. For this sample the table gives about 970,000 distinct CDR3 sequences, of which just over 50% were detected only once. Over 20% of the sample goes to the ten largest clones. Sequencing input: blood. The receptors derive from a woman in her sixties or seventies in good health.

This chain joins TRBV20-1 and TRBJ2-7; perhaps TRBD1 as D (6 bases). The CDR3 covers 15 residues. Trimming removed 7 bases at V and 0 bases at J, with 19 bases between. Germline V CDR1 and CDR2: DFQATT, SNEGSKA (reference sequence). DNA for the CDR3: TGCAGTGTCACCTTTATCAGGGGATCCTCCTACGAGCAGTACTTC. Translated: CSVTFIRGSSYEQYF.

This chain uses TRBV12-3 or TRBV12-4 with TRBJ2-5; D gene unclear. Deletions cut 5 bases from V and 11 bases from J, with 18 bases between. CDR3 length: 13 amino acids. CDR3 amino acids: CASSPVGSNEQYF. DNA for the CDR3: TGTGCCAGCAGTCCCGTTGGTTCCAATGAGCAGTACTTC.

This clonotype was counted only a few times. The rearrangement uses TRBV4-1 and TRBJ2-4; 11 positions agree with TRBD2. The germline gives CDR1 MGHRA, CDR2 YSYEKL. This CDR3 is 18 amino acids long. The V gene end was trimmed by 1 base and the J gene end by 3 bases; junction bases not matched to a gene: 8. The CDR3 sequence is CASSQGAPSGRSKNIQYF. In DNA form, the CDR3 reads TGCGCCAGCAGCCAAGGTGCCCCTAGCGGGAGGAGCAAAAACATTCAGTACTTC.

The V gene is TRBV7-2, the J gene TRBJ2-5, with 11 bases matching TRBD2. This CDR3 spans 17 amino acids. Trimming removed 1 base from V and 1 base from J; junction bases left unmatched: 5. Germline values: CDR1 SGHTA, CDR2 FQGNSA. CDR3 DNA sequence: TGTGCCAGCAGCTTAGAGGGGACTAGCGGAATCCAAGAGACCCAGTACTTC. Encoded protein: CASSLEGTSGIQETQYF.

This clonotype was detected only a few times. The rearrangement links TRBV5-5 to TRBJ1-6, with unresolved D. In germline, CDR1 is SGHKS, CDR2 YYEKEE (reference sequence). The CDR3 runs 17 residues. V shed 0 bases and J shed 0 bases, with 10 bases lying between them. The CDR3 loop is CASSLGGTGSYNSPLHF. The CDR3 DNA reads TGTGCCAGCAGCTTGGGAGGTACGGGCTCCTATAATTCACCCCTCCACTTT.

The chain links TRBV20-1 to TRBJ1-5; the D is unclear. Trimming took off 3 bases at V and 2 bases at J, with 11 bases between the two ends. Germline CDR1 is DFQATT and CDR2 is SNEGSKA (reference sequence). This CDR3 region has 14 residues. This CDR3 reads CSASHPGGNQPQHF. Here the CDR3 DNA reads TGCAGTGCTAGCCACCCCGGGGGCAATCAGCCCCAGCATTTT.

This clonotype was counted between two and nine times. The chain is built from TRBV20-1 and TRBJ2-3; D remains unclear. The CDR3 consists of 12 residues. With 4 bases removed from V and 2 bases from J, the gap between germline ends came to 7 bases. Germline V gene data show CDR1 as DFQATT and CDR2 as SNEGSKA (reference sequence). CDR3 sequence: CSAKLNTDTQYF. CDR3 DNA sequence: TGCAGTGCTAAGTTAAACACAGATACGCAGTATTTT.

V and J are TRBV12-3 or TRBV12-4 and TRBJ2-3, with a possible D match to TRBD2 (6 bases). CDR3 length: 14 residues. The V and J ends lost 8 bases and 5 bases respectively, with 17 bases between them. CDR3: CASAGAGFIDTQYF. DNA of the CDR3: TGTGCCAGCGCCGGAGCGGGCTTCATAGATACGCAGTATTTT.

V gene TRBV20-1 combines with J gene TRBJ2-7; D perhaps matches TRBD1 (6 bases). Deletions cut 0 bases from V and 7 bases from J, with 19 bases between. Germline V CDR1 and CDR2: DFQATT, SNEGSKA (reference sequence). CDR3 length equals 15 residues. The CDR3 protein is CSARDHAGQINEQYF. The CDR3 bases are TGCAGTGCTAGAGATCATGCTGGACAGATCAATGAGCAGTACTTC.

The chain couples TRBV11-2 to TRBJ1-4; 10 bases agree with TRBD1. The CDR3 runs to 13 residues. Per germline, CDR1 SGHAT and CDR2 FQNNGV. V lost 4 bases and J lost 14; bases outside the gene matches: 7. The CDR3 sequence is CASSSTGQGGLFF. The CDR3 DNA follows: TGTGCCAGCAGCTCTACCGGACAGGGGGGGCTGTTTTTT.

This clonotype has only a few counts. The gene calls are TRBV25-1 and TRBJ2-4, with 7 bases fitting TRBD1. CDR3 length: 12 residues. Unmatched junction bases numbered 1, after V lost 8 bases and J lost 3 bases. Germline CDR1 reads MGHDK; CDR2 reads SYGVNS. The CDR3 sequence is CASRDSKNIQYF. CDR3 sequence (DNA): TGTGCCAGCCGGGACAGCAAAAACATTCAGTACTTC.

This clonotype was seen just once. The chain employs TRBV27 and TRBJ2-7, with D perhaps TRBD2 (6 bases). CDR3 length: 14 amino acids. V was cut by 2 bases and J by 6 bases, with 14 bases left in between. Germline values: CDR1 MNHEY, CDR2 SMNVEV (reference sequence). CDR3: CASSLGSGVAEQYF. The CDR3 coding sequence is TGTGCCAGCAGTTTAGGGTCGGGAGTGGCCGAGCAGTACTTC.

The chain links TRBV4-1 to TRBJ2-5, with a possible D match to TRBD1 (5 bases). The assigned J gene may be wrong: the sequence end matches TRBJ2-7 better. The CDR3 has 13 residues. Germline V gene lookup returns CDR1 MGHRA and CDR2 YSYEKL. CDR3 region: CASSHPPRDEQYF. CDR3 bases: TGCGCCAGCAGCCACCCCCCCAGGGACGAGCAGTACTTC.

This clonotype was picked up a small number of times. The chain carries TRBV14 and TRBJ1-6, with no clear D. Germline V gene data show CDR1 as SGHDN and CDR2 as FVKESK. V was trimmed by 0 bases and J by 6 bases, leaving 9 bases between them. The length of the CDR3 is 15 residues. The DNA of the CDR3 is TGTGCCAGCAGCCAAGATATTTCGGCTAATTCACCCCTCCACTTT. Encoded protein: CASSQDISANSPLHF.